The 25 T cell receptor beta chains given below trace back to one sample, sequenced in a study of OX40 agonist ivuxolimab in advanced cancers. TCRdb's copy holds only in-frame clones and misses some; the assay was immunoSEQ multiplex PCR. The sample lists about 64,000 clones, around 80% occurring once. This specimen consisted of CD4+ or CD8+ T cells sorted from blood, obtained in a trial of the OX40 agonist ivuxolimab. Every receptor here comes from an adult with an advanced solid tumor such as melanoma, head and neck, liver or kidney cancer.

The chain has TRBV6-5 and TRBJ1-5; D gene uncertain. Germline CDR1 is MNHEY and CDR2 is SVGAGI. The CDR3 covers 15 residues. V was pared by 0 bases and J by 2 bases, with 8 bases between. This CDR3 is CASSYSGLGNQPQHF. The CDR3 DNA reads as TGTGCCAGCAGTTACTCAGGGTTAGGCAATCAGCCCCAGCATTTT.

This clone was counted at least ten times. The J gene is TRBJ1-2, the V gene TRBV29-1, with 8 nucleotides matching TRBD1. V gave up 4 bases and J gave up 4 bases; unmatched junction bases: 2. This CDR3 has 12 amino acids. Germline V gives CDR1 SQVTM, CDR2 ANQGSEA. DNA for the CDR3: TGCAGCGTTGCGGACAGGGTCTATGGCTACACCTTC. It yields the protein CSVADRVYGYTF. The full variable domain, with the rest looked up from reference TRBV29-1 and TRBJ1-2, is SAVISQKPSRDICQRGTSLTIQCQVDSQVTMMFWYRQQPGQSLTLIATANQGSEATYESGFVIDKFPISRPNLTFSTLTVSNMSPEDSSIYLCSVADRVYGYTFGSGTRLTVV.

This chain uses TRBV5-5 with TRBJ2-3; TRBD2 might be the D (7 bases). Germline lookup yields CDR1 SGHKS and CDR2 YYEKEE (reference sequence). CDR3 length equals 15 residues. V was shortened by 3 bases and J by 0 bases, with 11 bases between the two germline ends. CDR3 DNA sequence: TGTGCCAGCAGCTCGAGGGGGGGCAGCACAGATACGCAGTATTTT. Protein sequence: CASSSRGGSTDTQYF.

V and J are TRBV30 and TRBJ1-1; the D gene is possibly TRBD1 (6 bases). V was pared by 8 bases and J by 4 bases, with 23 bases between. The CDR3 totals 15 residues. CDR1 is GTSNPN, CDR2 SVGIG, per germline (reference sequence). CDR3 coding DNA: TGTGCCGGGGAACCCATGAACAGGGTAGGCACTGAAGCTTTCTTT. Residues: CAGEPMNRVGTEAFF.

V gene TRBV5-1 combines with J gene TRBJ2-5, with D possibly being TRBD1 or TRBD2 (5 bases each). This CDR3 contains 14 residues. V gave up 0 bases and J gave up 4 bases, with 10 bases separating them. CDR1 and CDR2 from the germline V gene are SGHRS and YFSETQ. The CDR3 region is CASSLASRGETQYF. DNA of the CDR3: TGCGCCAGCAGCTTGGCCTCGAGGGGAGAGACCCAGTACTTC.

The CDR3 DNA follows: TGTGCCAGCACCCTTCGAGGGAACACTGAAGCTTTCTTT. This sequence encodes CASTLRGNTEAFF. The chain recombines TRBV6-1 with TRBJ1-1; D is uncertain. V was cut by 7 bases and J by 1 base, with 10 bases left in between. CDR1 is MNHNS and CDR2 is SASEGT in the germline V gene. This CDR3 has 13 amino acids.

This chain joins TRBV30 and TRBJ2-6; D is undetermined. Germline CDR1 and CDR2: GTSNPN and SVGIG (reference sequence). Trimming stripped 5 bases from V and 0 bases from J, with 11 bases between. CDR3 size: 15 residues. This CDR3 reads CAWAFGASGANVLTF. The CDR3 bases are TGTGCCTGGGCCTTCGGCGCCTCTGGGGCCAACGTCCTGACTTTC.

This clone is a singleton in its sample. This chain uses TRBV28 with TRBJ2-6, with D hard to call. Deletions cut 9 bases from V and 0 bases from J, with 21 bases between. The germline V gene encodes CDR1 MDHEN and CDR2 SYDVKM. The CDR3 is 18 amino acids. The chain's CDR3 is CASSTMGTPRSGANVLTF. CDR3 nucleotides: TGTGCCAGTTCAACCATGGGCACACCCCGCTCTGGGGCCAACGTCCTGACTTTC.

This clone was counted a single time. The chain recombines TRBV2 with TRBJ1-2; D is perhaps TRBD1 (6 bases). Germline-derived CDR1 and CDR2 are SNHLY and FYNNEI. V lost 8 bases and J 6 bases, leaving 22 bases between the germline ends. CDR3 size: 15 residues. The CDR3: CASERTLGGRNGYTF. CDR3 DNA sequence: TGTGCCAGCGAAAGAACCCTGGGGGGCAGGAATGGCTACACCTTC.

The chain couples TRBV6-1 to TRBJ1-2; TRBD1 might be the D (5 bases). Trimming left V 8 bases short and J 1 base short, with 17 bases between. The CDR3 contains 15 residues. Germline V lookup: CDR1 MNHNS, CDR2 SASEGT. The CDR3 DNA is TGTGCCAGCGGGGCGAGACAAAACTATAACTATGGCTACACCTTC. Translation: CASGARQNYNYGYTF.

The gene calls are TRBV10-3 and TRBJ2-6, with D perhaps matching TRBD1 (5 bases). The ends were cut back, 2 bases at V and 0 bases at J, with 5 bases in the middle. The CDR3 is made up of 15 amino acids. Per germline, CDR1 ENHRY and CDR2 SYGVKD. CDR3 coding DNA: TGTGCCATCAGTGAGAGGGGCTCTGGGGCCAACGTCCTGACTTTC. Residues: CAISERGSGANVLTF.

The V call is TRBV5-1, the J call TRBJ1-2, with D unclear. Germline lookup yields CDR1 SGHRS and CDR2 YFSETQ. Trimming took off 0 bases at V and 3 bases at J, with 9 bases between the two ends. CDR3 length: 14 amino acids. The CDR3 DNA reads TGCGCCAGCAGCTTGGGGCACCCTGACTATGGCTACACCTTC. Its protein product is CASSLGHPDYGYTF.

The chain couples TRBV7-2 to TRBJ2-1; D might be TRBD1 (5 bases). V was shortened by 1 base and J by 5 bases, with 9 bases between the two germline ends. Per the germline V gene, CDR1 is SGHTA and CDR2 is FQGNSA. CDR3 size: 14 residues. CDR3 in amino acids: CASSLDRPNNEQFF. The CDR3 bases are TGTGCCAGCAGCTTAGACAGGCCTAACAATGAGCAGTTCTTC.

The gene calls are TRBV9 and TRBJ1-6; the D is unclear. Germline-derived CDR1 and CDR2 are SGDLS and YYNGEE. The V and J ends lost 0 bases and 5 bases respectively, with 3 bases between them. The CDR3 is made up of 13 amino acids. The DNA of the CDR3 is TGTGCCAGCAGCGTAGAGAATAATTCACCCCTCCACTTT. It specifies CASSVENNSPLHF.

V and J are TRBV2 and TRBJ2-1; D is tentatively TRBD1 or TRBD2 (5 bases each). Between the trimmed V and J ends, which lost 6 bases and 8 bases, there was a span of 20 bases. The germline gives CDR1 SNHLY, CDR2 FYNNEI. There are 15 residues in the CDR3. The CDR3 loop is CASSPTGAKRDEQFF. In DNA, the CDR3 is TGTGCCAGCAGCCCGACCGGGGCCAAACGGGATGAGCAGTTCTTC.

The chain employs TRBV7-2 and TRBJ2-2; D is possibly TRBD1 (5 bases). This CDR3 spans 14 amino acids. Germline loops: CDR1 SGHTA, CDR2 FQGNSA. The V end was cut by 1 base, the J end by 6 bases, with 9 bases between. In nucleotides, the CDR3 is TGTGCCAGCAGCTTAGGCAGGGCAGCCGGGGAGCTGTTTTTT. Translated, it gives CASSLGRAAGELFF.

The sample holds a few counts of this clone. V usage is TRBV20-1 and J usage is TRBJ2-1, with D unclear. Trimming took 3 bases from V and 9 from J, leaving 9 bases between them. The CDR3 is 11 amino acids. Germline V gene lookup returns CDR1 DFQATT and CDR2 SNEGSKA (reference sequence). CDR3 loop: CSASGVGEQFF. CDR3 DNA: TGCAGTGCTAGTGGGGTTGGTGAGCAGTTCTTC.

The CDR3 region is CAISDHRVGTPYEQYF. The CDR3 nucleotides are TGTGCCATCAGTGACCACAGGGTCGGTACCCCCTACGAGCAGTACTTC. This chain joins TRBV10-3 and TRBJ2-7, with D possibly matching TRBD1 (6 bases). CDR1 is ENHRY, CDR2 SYGVKD, per germline. The CDR3 totals 16 residues. Deletions cut 3 bases from V and 2 bases from J, with 17 bases between.

The chain is built from TRBV7-2 and TRBJ2-3; D is unresolved. CDR1 and CDR2 from the germline V gene are SGHTA and FQGNSA. This CDR3 contains 14 residues. V lost 4 bases and J lost 6, with 14 bases in between. The CDR3 sequence: CASSSDPSRDTQYF. CDR3 DNA: TGTGCCAGCAGCTCGGACCCGTCAAGGGATACGCAGTATTTT.

The V gene is TRBV14, the J gene TRBJ1-1; D is perhaps TRBD1 (6 bases). Germline CDR1 SGHDN, CDR2 FVKESK. V was cut by 5 bases and J by 3 bases, with 16 bases left in between. CDR3 length: 15 residues. CDR3 region: CASSSLTGLDTEAFF. The CDR3 DNA reads as TGTGCCAGCAGCTCCCTGACAGGTTTGGACACTGAAGCTTTCTTT.

J is TRBJ1-1 and V is TRBV9; D remains unclear. Germline assignment: CDR1 SGDLS and CDR2 YYNGEE. Trimming took off 4 bases at V and 1 base at J, with 17 bases between the two ends. The CDR3 consists of 16 residues. The CDR3 loop reads CASSPRQGAWNTEAFF. In DNA, the CDR3 is TGTGCCAGCAGCCCCCGACAAGGCGCCTGGAACACTGAAGCTTTCTTT. Combining the CDR3 with reference TRBV9 and TRBJ1-1 gives the whole variable domain DSGVTQTPKHLITATGQRVTLRCSPRSGDLSVYWYQQSLDQGLQFLIQYYNGEERAKGNILERFSAQQFPDLHSELNLSSLELGDSALYFCASSPRQGAWNTEAFFGQGTRLTVV.

The chain has TRBV18 and TRBJ2-2; D ambiguous. Between the trimmed V and J ends, which lost 3 bases and 3 bases, there was a span of 11 bases. Germline-derived CDR1 and CDR2 are KGHSH and LQKENI. The CDR3 consists of 15 residues. The CDR3: CASSPFSRDTGELFF. As DNA, the CDR3 is TGTGCCAGCTCACCCTTTAGCCGGGACACCGGGGAGCTGTTTTTT.

The V gene is TRBV10-2, the J gene TRBJ1-1; 11 positions match TRBD1. With 6 bases clipped from V and 6 bases from J, the junction kept 9 bases outside the gene matches. The germline V gene has CDR1 WSHSY and CDR2 SAAADI. The length of the CDR3 is 15 residues. The CDR3 DNA is TGCGCCAGCAGGGATAGGACAGGGGGCGTCTCTGAAGCTTTCTTT. Encoded protein: CASRDRTGGVSEAFF.

V and J are TRBV4-2 and TRBJ2-7; tentatively, D is TRBD2 (6 bases). Germline CDR1 reads LGHNA; CDR2 reads YNFKEQ. The CDR3 consists of 17 residues. V lost 0 bases and J lost 3, with 18 bases in between. The DNA for the CDR3 is TGTGCCAGCAGCCAAGAAATTGGCAGCGGGTCTTTCTACGAGCAGTACTTC. Translated, it gives CASSQEIGSGSFYEQYF.

This clone was picked up a small number of times. The chain links TRBV25-1 to TRBJ1-2, with a possible D match to TRBD1 (6 bases). Germline V gives CDR1 MGHDK, CDR2 SYGVNS. V was shortened by 4 bases and J by 4 bases, with 13 bases between the two germline ends. The CDR3 has 14 residues. The CDR3 protein is CASSAEQGFYGYTF. DNA for the CDR3: TGTGCCAGCAGTGCGGAACAGGGATTCTATGGCTACACCTTC.